The T cell receptor (beta chain) under discussion was sequenced for a study of blood T cell repertoires in COVID-19. Turning to the study itself: Samples of COVID-19 (acute and convalescent) were obtained from the United States, Italy and Spain.

Germline values: CDR1 MNHEY, CDR2 SMNVEV (reference sequence). This CDR3 has 13 residues. V was trimmed by 3 bases and J by 4 bases, leaving 9 bases between them. Using immunoSEQ multiplex PCR, the repertoire was profiled, and TCRdb retains in-frame clones only, with some absent. Counted here are around 180,000 clones, less than 85% occurring once; the ten biggest clones make up roughly 7%. The sequence was obtained from a human donor in a cohort sampled during active COVID-19. Sequencing was performed on peripheral blood. The chain has TRBV27 and TRBJ1-1; no reliable D call. CDR3 sequence reads: CASSLRVGTEAFF. The CDR3 nucleotides read TGTGCCAGCAGTTTGAGGGTGGGCACTGAAGCTTTCTTT.